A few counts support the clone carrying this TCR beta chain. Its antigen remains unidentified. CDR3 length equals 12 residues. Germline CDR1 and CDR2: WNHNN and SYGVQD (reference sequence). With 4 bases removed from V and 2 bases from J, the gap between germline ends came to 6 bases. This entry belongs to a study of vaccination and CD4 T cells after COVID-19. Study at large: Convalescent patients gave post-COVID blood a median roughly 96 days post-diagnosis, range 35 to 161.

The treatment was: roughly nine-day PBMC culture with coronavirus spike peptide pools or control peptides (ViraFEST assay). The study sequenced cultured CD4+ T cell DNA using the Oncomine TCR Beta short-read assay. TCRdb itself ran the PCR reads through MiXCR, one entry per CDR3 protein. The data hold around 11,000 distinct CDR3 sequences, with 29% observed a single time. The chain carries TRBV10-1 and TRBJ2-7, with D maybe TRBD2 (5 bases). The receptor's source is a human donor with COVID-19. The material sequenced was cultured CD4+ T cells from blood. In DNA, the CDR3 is TGCGCCAGCAGTGTCGGGACCTACGAGCAGTACTTC. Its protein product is CASSVGTYEQYF.